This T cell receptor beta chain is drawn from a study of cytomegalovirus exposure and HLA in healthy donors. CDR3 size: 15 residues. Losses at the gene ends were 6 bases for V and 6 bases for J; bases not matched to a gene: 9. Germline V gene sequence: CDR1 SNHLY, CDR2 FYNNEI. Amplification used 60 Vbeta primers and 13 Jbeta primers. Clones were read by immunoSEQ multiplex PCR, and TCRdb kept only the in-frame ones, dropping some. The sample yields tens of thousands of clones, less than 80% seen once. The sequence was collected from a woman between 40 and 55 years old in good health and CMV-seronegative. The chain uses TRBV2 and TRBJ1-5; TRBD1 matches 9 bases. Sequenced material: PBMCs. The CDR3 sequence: CASRDGTGISQPQHF. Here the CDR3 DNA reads TGTGCCAGCAGAGACGGGACAGGGATAAGTCAGCCCCAGCATTTT.